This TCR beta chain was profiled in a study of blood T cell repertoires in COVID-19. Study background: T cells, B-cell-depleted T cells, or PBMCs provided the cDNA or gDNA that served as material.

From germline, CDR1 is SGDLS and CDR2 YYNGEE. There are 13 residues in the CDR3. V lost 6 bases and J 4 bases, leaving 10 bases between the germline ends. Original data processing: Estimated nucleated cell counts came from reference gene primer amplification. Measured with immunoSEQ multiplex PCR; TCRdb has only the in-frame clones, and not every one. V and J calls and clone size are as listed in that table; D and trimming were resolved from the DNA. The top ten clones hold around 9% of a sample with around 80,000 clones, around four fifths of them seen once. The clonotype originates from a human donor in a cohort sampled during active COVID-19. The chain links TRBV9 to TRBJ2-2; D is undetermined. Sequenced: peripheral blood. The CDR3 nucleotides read TGTGCCAGCAATCTACGTGGCACCGGGGAGCTGTTTTTT. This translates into CASNLRGTGELFF.